A single sample gave rise to the 25 T cell receptor beta chains below, sequenced in a study of CD8+CD57+ T cells in acquired aplastic anemia. TCR beta VDJ and CDR3 profiles were obtained from a genomic DNA template. MiXCR was run by TCRdb on the reads, yielding one entry per CDR3 protein. The profile covers about 160,000 distinct CDR3 sequences, with over 55% appearing a single time and 40% to 60% taken by the ten largest. CD8+CD57+ cell expansion had been shown by flow cytometry in patients chosen for sequencing. Input material: sorted CD4+, CD8+, or CD8+CD57+ T cells (not recorded which) from PBMCs. Receptors were obtained from a human donor with aplastic anemia.

This clonotype was observed a few times. The chain employs TRBV15 and TRBJ2-3, with TRBD1 identical over 7 bases. In germline, CDR1 is LNHNV, CDR2 YYDKDF (reference sequence). Trimming took 3 bases from V and 1 from J; bases not matched to a gene: 4. The CDR3 consists of 15 residues. CDR3 sequence: CATSRERGRTDTQYF. For the CDR3, the DNA is TGTGCCACCAGCAGGGAAAGGGGGCGCACAGATACGCAGTATTTT.

Remarks on this clonotype: Germline and junction disagree at one end, which may indicate a read error. The rearrangement links TRBV20-1 to TRBJ2-7; 10 bases map to TRBD2. This CDR3 is 13 amino acids long. From germline, CDR1 is DFQATT and CDR2 SNEGSKA (reference sequence). The CDR3 protein is CSAPRAGGAEQYF. The CDR3 nucleotides are TGCAGTGCCCCTAGAGCGGGAGGGGCTGAGCAGTATTTC.

The J gene is TRBJ2-7, the V gene TRBV14; 14 bases align to TRBD2. With 5 bases clipped from V and 2 bases from J, the junction kept 2 bases outside the gene matches. CDR3 length: 15 residues. Germline V gene data show CDR1 as SGHDN and CDR2 as FVKESK. DNA of the CDR3: TGTGCCAGCAGCACGGGACTAGCGGGGGCCTACGAGCAGTACTTC. It codes for CASSTGLAGAYEQYF.

The chain carries TRBV15 and TRBJ1-4; possibly TRBD1 for D (5 bases). V lost 3 bases to trimming and J lost 7 bases, with 15 bases between them. This CDR3 comprises 15 residues. Germline V lookup: CDR1 LNHNV, CDR2 YYDKDF (reference sequence). The DNA for the CDR3 is TGTGCCACCAGCAGGGGGGTCGGGGGAGGTGAAAAACTGTTTTTT. It encodes CATSRGVGGGEKLFF.

The V call is TRBV12-3 or TRBV12-4, the J call TRBJ1-1, with D tentatively TRBD1 (5 bases). Trimming stripped 5 bases from V and 11 bases from J, with 12 bases between. The CDR3 runs 11 residues. Written as DNA, the CDR3 is TGTGCCAGCAGTCCAGGGTTTACTGCTTTCTTT. This encodes CASSPGFTAFF.

The rearrangement uses TRBV15 and TRBJ1-2; 8 nucleotides match TRBD1. There are 15 residues in the CDR3. V lost 3 bases and J lost 4; bases outside the gene matches: 7. CDR1 is LNHNV and CDR2 is YYDKDF in the germline V gene (reference sequence). In DNA, the CDR3 is TGTGCCACCAGCAGTAGGACAGGGAATAGCTATGGCTACACCTTC. The encoded protein is CATSSRTGNSYGYTF.

The chain is built from TRBV19 and TRBJ2-7, with TRBD1 matching 8 bases. This CDR3 is built from 15 residues. The germline CDR1 and CDR2 sequences are LNHDA and SQIVND (reference sequence). With 5 bases clipped from V and 1 base from J, the junction kept 7 bases outside the gene matches. CDR3 coding DNA: TGTGCCAGTAGTCCCGACAGGGGTAGGTCCTACGAGCAGTACTTC. Protein: CASSPDRGRSYEQYF.

The chain uses TRBV7-8 and TRBJ2-1; D possibly corresponds to TRBD2 (5 bases). The V and J ends lost 6 bases and 3 bases respectively, with 12 bases between them. Germline V CDR1 and CDR2: SGHVS, FQNEAQ. This CDR3 has 14 amino acids. The CDR3 nucleotides are TGTGCCAGCAGGCCTATAGGGAGCTACAATGAGCAGTTCTTC. This gives the protein CASRPIGSYNEQFF.

The chain couples TRBV5-1 to TRBJ2-6; weak D call: TRBD1 (5 bases). Between the trimmed V and J ends, which lost 0 bases and 1 base, there was a span of 14 bases. Germline CDR1 is SGHRS and CDR2 is YFSETQ. There are 18 residues in the CDR3. CDR3 region: CASSLGLDTISGANVLTF. DNA of the CDR3: TGCGCCAGCAGCTTGGGACTGGACACAATATCTGGGGCCAACGTCCTGACTTTC.

The rearrangement links TRBV24-1 to TRBJ2-2; no definite D call. The CDR3 is 11 amino acids. V gave up 10 bases and J gave up 4 bases, with 6 bases separating them. Germline assignment: CDR1 KGHDR and CDR2 SFDVKD. CDR3 sequence reads: CATAGTGELFF. As DNA, the CDR3 is TGTGCCACAGCTGGCACCGGGGAGCTGTTTTTT.

V usage is TRBV24-1 and J usage is TRBJ2-5; perhaps TRBD1 as D (6 bases). With 4 bases removed from V and 2 bases from J, the gap between germline ends came to 13 bases. Germline V gene data show CDR1 as KGHDR and CDR2 as SFDVKD. CDR3 length: 15 residues. The CDR3 protein is CATSEQARGQETQYF. The DNA for the CDR3 is TGTGCCACCAGTGAGCAGGCCAGGGGACAAGAGACCCAGTACTTC.

This chain's CDR3 is CASSLPGQGGEQYF. CDR3 DNA sequence: TGTGCCAGCAGCCTTCCGGGACAGGGTGGCGAGCAGTACTTC. The rearrangement joins TRBV7-2 to TRBJ2-7, with 9 bases fitting TRBD1. Germline V lookup: CDR1 SGHTA, CDR2 FQGNSA. The ends lost 5 bases at V and 6 bases at J; junction bases unmatched: 8. The CDR3 loop spans 14 amino acids.

The chain carries TRBV5-5 and TRBJ1-1, with D hard to call. Trimming left V 0 bases short and J 8 bases short, with 8 bases between. Germline CDR1 is SGHKS and CDR2 is YYEKEE (reference sequence). This CDR3 is built from 12 residues. CDR3 sequence reads: CASSLGIGEAFF. The CDR3 DNA follows: TGTGCCAGCAGCTTGGGGATAGGGGAAGCTTTCTTT.

The chain links TRBV29-1 to TRBJ2-7; TRBD1 agrees at 7 bases. The CDR3 loop spans 14 amino acids. From germline, CDR1 is SQVTM and CDR2 ANQGSEA. The trim removed 5 bases at V and 2 bases at J, leaving 9 bases unmatched. The CDR3 protein is CSVRKDRLAYEQYF. The CDR3 bases are TGCAGCGTTCGAAAGGACAGGTTAGCCTACGAGCAGTACTTC.

This clonotype was observed a few times. This rearrangement joins TRBV29-1 to TRBJ2-7, with D perhaps TRBD1 (5 bases). The CDR3 runs 12 residues. V lost 4 bases and J 3 bases, leaving 10 bases between the germline ends. Per germline, CDR1 SQVTM and CDR2 ANQGSEA. The CDR3 loop reads CSVVAQGYEQYF. In DNA form, the CDR3 reads TGCAGCGTTGTGGCGCAGGGCTACGAGCAGTACTTC.

Points on this clonotype: A read error may produce the germline difference seen at one junction end. V usage is TRBV19 and J usage is TRBJ2-7, with D unresolved. Germline V gene lookup returns CDR1 LNHDA and CDR2 SQIVND (reference sequence). The CDR3 loop spans 13 amino acids. The CDR3 loop reads CASSLDTHYEQYF. The CDR3 DNA reads TGTGCCAGTAGTTTAGATACCCATTACGAGCAGTACTTC.

The chain has TRBV7-7 and TRBJ2-5; TRBD2 agrees at 8 bases. The V segment lost 1 base and the J segment 7 bases; nucleotides outside the gene matches: 5. The CDR3 is made up of 14 amino acids. Germline V lookup: CDR1 SSHAT, CDR2 FNYEAQ (reference sequence). The chain's CDR3 is CASSLGTSGATQYF. The CDR3 DNA reads as TGTGCCAGCAGCTTAGGAACTAGCGGTGCGACCCAGTACTTC.

This clonotype came up a few times. V usage is TRBV20-1 and J usage is TRBJ2-7; D may be TRBD1 or TRBD2 (5 bases each). The CDR3 covers 14 residues. The germline CDR1 and CDR2 sequences are DFQATT and SNEGSKA (reference sequence). Trimming pared 0 bases from V and 0 bases from J, leaving 9 bases between. DNA of the CDR3: TGCAGTGCTAGAGATCGGGGCTACTCCTACGAGCAGTACTTC. Translation: CSARDRGYSYEQYF.

The rearrangement joins TRBV9 to TRBJ2-7; D unclear. V was clipped by 1 base and J by 4 bases, with 9 bases between them. CDR3 length: 13 amino acids. Germline loops: CDR1 SGDLS, CDR2 YYNGEE. The CDR3 here is CASSVSPRYEQYF. In DNA, the CDR3 is TGTGCCAGCAGCGTATCCCCGCGTTACGAGCAGTACTTC.

This chain links TRBV11-2 with TRBJ2-3; D ambiguous. Germline lookup yields CDR1 SGHAT and CDR2 FQNNGV. The CDR3 is 14 amino acids. V lost 4 bases and J lost 4, with 12 bases in between. The DNA for the CDR3 is TGTGCCAGCAGCTGGCCGCCCCGCGCAGATACGCAGTATTTT. Its protein is CASSWPPRADTQYF.

The V and J genes are TRBV7-3 and TRBJ2-1; D ambiguous. Trimming shortened V by 5 bases and J by 2 bases, and 7 bases separated the two germline ends. Germline CDR1 and CDR2: SGHTA and FQGTGA. The length of the CDR3 is 13 residues. The CDR3 DNA reads as TGTGCCAGCAGCCCCCTCCCCTACAATGAGCAGTTCTTC. It encodes CASSPLPYNEQFF.

This clonotype was seen a single time. The V gene is TRBV7-9, the J gene TRBJ1-2, with D possibly TRBD1 on 5 matching bases. Between the trimmed V and J ends, which lost 5 bases and 3 bases, there was a span of 13 bases. Germline loops: CDR1 SEHNR, CDR2 FQNEAQ (reference sequence). The CDR3 contains 14 residues. The CDR3 sequence is CASSPMGGDYGYTF. Here the CDR3 DNA reads TGTGCCAGCAGCCCGATGGGGGGGGACTATGGCTACACCTTC. The entire variable domain, with the rest obtained from reference TRBV7-9 and TRBJ1-2, is as follows: DTGVSQNPRHKITKRGQNVTFRCDPISEHNRLYWYRQTLGQGPEFLTYFQNEAQLEKSRLLSDRFSAERPKGSFSTLEIQRTEQGDSAMYLCASSPMGGDYGYTFGSGTRLTVV.

This clonotype was seen only a few times. CDR3 residues: CSARGDRETEAFF. Written as DNA, the CDR3 is TGCAGTGCTAGGGGTGACAGGGAGACTGAAGCTTTCTTT. V usage is TRBV20-1 and J usage is TRBJ1-1; 7 bases fit TRBD1. The CDR3 consists of 13 residues. The V gene end was trimmed by 3 bases and the J gene end by 5 bases; junction bases not matched to a gene: 6. CDR1 is DFQATT, CDR2 SNEGSKA, per germline (reference sequence).

The chain recombines TRBV29-1 with TRBJ2-1; 10 bases fit TRBD1. Germline V gene sequence: CDR1 SQVTM, CDR2 ANQGSEA. The V gene end was trimmed by 7 bases and the J gene end by 9 bases; junction bases not matched to a gene: 6. This CDR3 is built from 12 residues. CDR3 amino acids: CSGQGALGEQFF. The CDR3 DNA follows: TGCAGCGGACAGGGGGCGTTGGGTGAGCAGTTCTTC.

The rearrangement uses TRBV2 and TRBJ2-1; possible D gene TRBD1, 5 bases. Trimming shortened V by 2 bases and J by 5 bases, and 16 bases separated the two germline ends. The length of the CDR3 is 16 residues. Germline CDR1 reads SNHLY; CDR2 reads FYNNEI. The CDR3 is CASSEREFGADNEQFF. CDR3 in DNA: TGTGCCAGCAGTGAACGAGAGTTTGGGGCAGACAATGAGCAGTTCTTC.